Shown below are 13 T cell receptor beta chains from a single sample sequenced in a study of shared clonotypes between healthy human individuals. Measured with immunoSEQ multiplex PCR; TCRdb has only the in-frame clones, and not every one. This table holds 2 million to 2.5 million clones, 85% to 95% found once. Sequenced sample: naive CD4+ T cells sorted from blood. The subset was: CD45RA+ positively selected. These receptors all come from a man younger than 35 in good health.

V is TRBV4-1 and J is TRBJ2-3; D might be TRBD2 (6 bases). Germline V gene sequence: CDR1 MGHRA, CDR2 YSYEKL. CDR3 size: 15 residues. The ends were cut back, 4 bases at V and 1 base at J, with 12 bases in the middle. CDR3 sequence (DNA): TGCGCCAGCAGCCTCGGGAGTTCCCGCACAGATACGCAGTATTTT. Residues: CASSLGSSRTDTQYF.

This clone appeared a few times. Other DNA sequences in this specimen translate into the identical CDR3. The chain is built from TRBV5-1 and TRBJ2-1; TRBD2 is a possible D gene (5 bases). Deletions cut 0 bases from V and 0 bases from J, with 7 bases between. CDR1 and CDR2 (germline): SGHRS, YFSETQ. This CDR3 contains 15 residues. Here the CDR3 DNA reads TGCGCCAGCAGCTTGGGTGGGAGCTCCTACAATGAGCAGTTCTTC. Protein sequence: CASSLGGSSYNEQFF.

Details on this clone: Other DNA variants within this sample encode the same CDR3. This chain joins TRBV18 and TRBJ2-7; D is unclear. The length of the CDR3 is 14 residues. The ends were cut back, 2 bases at V and 2 bases at J, with 10 bases in the middle. Germline V CDR1 and CDR2: KGHSH, LQKENI. The CDR3 DNA reads as TGTGCCAGCTCACCAGGACGGAGAACCTACGAGCAGTACTTC. Residues: CASSPGRRTYEQYF.

CDR3 nucleotides: TGTGCCAGCAGTCTTAGATCGGAGAACACTGAAGCTTTCTTT. It specifies CASSLRSENTEAFF. The gene calls are TRBV28 and TRBJ1-1; D gene uncertain. Germline CDR1 and CDR2: MDHEN and SYDVKM. The CDR3 is made up of 14 amino acids. The germline V and J ends were trimmed by 5 bases and 1 base, with 11 bases remaining between them.

The chain uses TRBV11-2 and TRBJ1-4; possible D gene TRBD1, 6 bases. The CDR3 extends over 15 amino acids. Germline assignment: CDR1 SGHAT and CDR2 FQNNGV. Between the trimmed V and J ends, which lost 1 base and 5 bases, there was a span of 11 bases. The CDR3 DNA reads as TGTGCCAGCAGCTTAGGCACAGGGCAGAATGAAAAACTGTTTTTT. Translated: CASSLGTGQNEKLFF.

The chain carries TRBV6-1 and TRBJ1-2, with 8 bases fitting TRBD1. Germline V gene lookup returns CDR1 MNHNS and CDR2 SASEGT. Trimming removed 7 bases from V and 3 bases from J; junction bases left unmatched: 10. The CDR3 covers 15 residues. In nucleotides, the CDR3 is TGTGCCAGCATACAGGACAGGGTGCCCTACTATGGCTACACCTTC. It encodes CASIQDRVPYYGYTF.

The chain uses TRBV11-2 and TRBJ1-1; D is unclear. Germline CDR1 reads SGHAT; CDR2 reads FQNNGV. This CDR3 comprises 15 residues. V gave up 3 bases and J gave up 5 bases, with 16 bases separating them. The CDR3 coding sequence is TGTGCCAGCAGCTTCCGTAGGGTCGAAGGGACTGAAGCTTTCTTT. Amino acid sequence: CASSFRRVEGTEAFF.

This clone was recorded once. V gene TRBV2 combines with J gene TRBJ2-3, with 8 bases lining up with TRBD1. V lost 2 bases to trimming and J lost 4 bases; unmatched junction nucleotides: 8. The CDR3 extends over 16 amino acids. CDR1 is SNHLY, CDR2 FYNNEI, per germline. CDR3 DNA sequence: TGTGCCAGCAGTGAAATGGTTCAGGGGGCGTCAGATACGCAGTATTTT. The encoded protein is CASSEMVQGASDTQYF.

This chain connects TRBV11-3 to TRBJ2-2; TRBD2 agrees at 9 bases. V shed 1 base and J 1 base; nucleotides not matched to a gene: 4. The germline V gene has CDR1 SGHNT and CDR2 YENEEA. There are 17 residues in the CDR3. The CDR3 nucleotides are TGTGCCAGCAGCTTAGTGAGCGGGAGGATGAACACCGGGGAGCTGTTTTTT. It translates to CASSLVSGRMNTGELFF.

The chain uses TRBV30 and TRBJ2-5, with TRBD2 matching 7 bases. Trimming took 3 bases from V and 1 from J; bases not matched to a gene: 2. CDR1 is GTSNPN and CDR2 is SVGIG in the germline V gene (reference sequence). This CDR3 contains 13 residues. In DNA form, the CDR3 reads TGTGCCTGGAGGGGGAGGGCCCAAGAGACCCAGTACTTC. Protein product: CAWRGRAQETQYF.

J is TRBJ1-1 and V is TRBV28, with D hard to call. Germline CDR1 and CDR2: MDHEN and SYDVKM. CDR3 length: 12 residues. V dropped 3 bases and J dropped 3 bases, with 5 bases sitting between them. CDR3 residues: CASSLQHTEAFF. CDR3 in DNA: TGTGCCAGCAGTTTGCAGCACACTGAAGCTTTCTTT.

The chain has TRBV11-2 and TRBJ1-1; D gene unclear. V was clipped by 3 bases and J by 2 bases, with 7 bases between them. This CDR3 contains 13 residues. CDR1 is SGHAT and CDR2 is FQNNGV in the germline V gene. The CDR3 region has the DNA TGTGCCAGCAGCTTCCGAGGTAACACTGAAGCTTTCTTT. Its protein is CASSFRGNTEAFF.

The J gene is TRBJ2-7, the V gene TRBV5-1; TRBD2 is a possible D gene (5 bases). The CDR3 loop spans 15 amino acids. Germline V gene data show CDR1 as SGHRS and CDR2 as YFSETQ. Trimming stripped 4 bases from V and 6 bases from J, with 20 bases between. CDR3: CASSAEPRDFSEQYF. The CDR3 DNA reads TGCGCCAGCAGCGCGGAACCCCGGGATTTTAGCGAGCAGTACTTC.